The entry that follows covers one T cell receptor beta chain sequence. The record originates from a study of glioma-infiltrating T cells after dendritic cell vaccination. About the research overall: Samples are from glioblastoma patients in Phase I and II dendritic cell vaccine trials. Patients received autologous tumor lysate-pulsed dendritic cell vaccination between about 2003 and 2013.

As to time point: after dendritic cell vaccination, including at tumor progression/relapse. Selection required adequate fresh-frozen tumor tissue plus more than two years' survival data. The CDR3 has 14 amino acids. Germline V gives CDR1 LNHDA, CDR2 SQIVND (reference sequence). The V gene end was trimmed by 8 bases and the J gene end by 1 base; junction bases not matched to a gene: 5. Assay used: immunoSEQ multiplex PCR; TCRdb lists only in-frame clones, some missing. The data contain 90,000 to 95,000 clones, about 81% of them seen just once; the ten biggest clones take up approximately 2%. V usage is TRBV19 and J usage is TRBJ1-3, with 7 nucleotides matching TRBD1. This TCR derives from a human donor with glioblastoma. Material: blood, obtained after dendritic cell vaccination. CDR3 protein: CASLTTGSGNTIYF. DNA for the CDR3: TGTGCCAGTCTTACGACAGGGTCTGGAAACACCATATATTTT.